These 31 T cell receptor beta chains were sequenced from one sample in a study of long-term antiretroviral therapy in people with HIV. At the survey level, the v3.0 immunoSEQ assay was run. Assay: immunoSEQ multiplex PCR; the TCRdb copy retains only in-frame clones and omits some. This sample yields 30,000 to 40,000 clones, of which approximately 85% are seen a single time; less than 5.5% belongs to the top ten. The sequences come from unsorted PBMCs, collected roughly 3.5 years after starting antiretroviral therapy. All receptors come from a man aged 18 to 30 with HIV.

This chain uses TRBV7-2 with TRBJ1-2; D ambiguous. V lost 1 base to trimming and J lost 0 bases, with 9 bases between them. CDR1 SGHTA and CDR2 FQGNSA come from the germline V gene. The CDR3 runs to 15 residues. CDR3 bases: TGTGCCAGCAGCTTAGGGAGGAGCGCTAACTATGGCTACACCTTC. Protein product: CASSLGRSANYGYTF.

V gene TRBV6-5 combines with J gene TRBJ2-5; D is undetermined. Trimming shortened V by 2 bases and J by 1 base, and 8 bases separated the two germline ends. The germline CDR1 and CDR2 sequences are MNHEY and SVGAGI. The CDR3 contains 14 residues. The CDR3 loop is CASSYRVPQETQYF. DNA for the CDR3: TGTGCCAGCAGTTACAGGGTCCCCCAAGAGACCCAGTACTTC.

In the case of this clone: The missing conserved phenylalanine or tryptophan at the end of this CDR3 makes a read error likely. This chain joins TRBV5-4 and TRBJ2-7; D is unresolved. Trimming shortened V by 0 bases and J by 3 bases, and 7 bases separated the two germline ends. This CDR3 contains 13 residues. Germline V gives CDR1 SGHNT, CDR2 YYREEE (reference sequence). The CDR3: CASSLVSGYEQYL. CDR3 nucleotides: TGTGCCAGCAGCTTGGTTTCCGGCTACGAGCAGTACCTC.

The gene calls are TRBV7-2 and TRBJ1-2, with 8 bases that match TRBD1. The CDR3 is made up of 19 amino acids. V trimming: 1 base; J trimming: 6 bases; junction bases outside the gene matches: 19. CDR1 and CDR2 from the germline V gene are SGHTA and FQGNSA. The CDR3 is CASSLDPTRAGGSRDGYTF. DNA for the CDR3: TGTGCCAGCAGCTTAGATCCCACTAGGGCAGGGGGCTCACGAGATGGCTACACCTTC.

CDR3 sequence: CASGADYNSPLHF. The CDR3 DNA sequence: TGTGCCTCGGGGGCAGACTATAATTCACCCCTCCACTTT. This chain links TRBV7-9 with TRBJ1-6, with D possibly being TRBD1 (6 bases). Germline-derived CDR1 and CDR2 are SEHNR and FQNEAQ (reference sequence). The CDR3 runs 13 residues. Trimming took 11 bases from V and 3 from J, leaving 11 bases between them.

This chain joins TRBV4-1 and TRBJ2-7; 8 nucleotides align to TRBD2. Trimming at V came to 4 bases and at J to 3 bases, leaving 5 bases not matched to a gene. The CDR3 contains 14 residues. Germline CDR1 reads MGHRA; CDR2 reads YSYEKL. The CDR3, as DNA: TGCGCCAGCAGCCCTACTAGCGGTTTCTACGAGCAGTACTTC. Translated, it gives CASSPTSGFYEQYF.

The rearrangement uses TRBV5-4 and TRBJ1-1, with 11 bases lining up with TRBD1. Germline V gene sequence: CDR1 SGHNT, CDR2 YYREEE (reference sequence). The CDR3 has 14 amino acids. After removal of 0 bases from V and 6 bases from J, the junction contained 1 base not matched to a gene. DNA for the CDR3: TGTGCCAGCAGCTTGGTGGGACAGGGGGCTGAAGCTTTCTTT. This encodes CASSLVGQGAEAFF.

The chain carries TRBV11-2 and TRBJ1-2, with D unresolved. Between the trimmed V and J ends, which lost 1 base and 4 bases, there was a span of 7 bases. The CDR3 contains 13 residues. Looked up from germline, CDR1 is SGHAT and CDR2 is FQNNGV. CDR3 nucleotides: TGTGCCAGCAGCTTAGTACGGGGCTATGGCTACACCTTC. It encodes CASSLVRGYGYTF.

This rearrangement joins TRBV4-3 to TRBJ2-7; TRBD2 agrees at 10 bases. The CDR3 covers 16 residues. The junction had 5 bases not matched to a gene; V was cut back by 0 bases and J by 3 bases. Germline loops: CDR1 LGHNA, CDR2 YSLEER. The CDR3 loop is CASSQDWASGSYEQYF. CDR3 DNA: TGCGCCAGCAGCCAAGACTGGGCTAGCGGGAGCTACGAGCAGTACTTC.

This clone turned up a few times. The chain uses TRBV27 and TRBJ1-2, with TRBD1 matching 11 bases. V gave up 7 bases and J gave up 6 bases; unmatched junction bases: 7. From germline, CDR1 is MNHEY and CDR2 SMNVEV (reference sequence). This CDR3 comprises 14 residues. The CDR3 DNA reads as TGTGCCAGCACAACGGACAGGGGGCTCAATGGCTACACCTTC. Translation: CASTTDRGLNGYTF.

The chain couples TRBV2 to TRBJ1-3; 7 bases map to TRBD1. Trimming took 9 bases from V and 4 from J; bases not matched to a gene: 9. The germline V gene has CDR1 SNHLY and CDR2 FYNNEI. This CDR3 is built from 14 residues. CDR3 sequence: CASTDRVAGNTIYF. The CDR3 nucleotides are TGTGCCAGTACAGACAGGGTGGCCGGAAACACCATATATTTT.

The V call is TRBV19, the J call TRBJ2-7; D gene ambiguous. CDR1 is LNHDA and CDR2 is SQIVND in the germline V gene (reference sequence). Trimming removed 6 bases from V and 0 bases from J, with 9 bases in between. This CDR3 has 13 residues. This chain's CDR3 is CASSLTSSYEQYF. The CDR3, as DNA: TGTGCCAGTAGCCTCACAAGCTCCTACGAGCAGTACTTC.

This rearrangement joins TRBV7-9 to TRBJ2-1, with a possible D match to TRBD2 (7 bases). CDR3 length: 15 amino acids. V lost 5 bases and J lost 8, with 19 bases in between. CDR1 and CDR2 from the germline V gene are SEHNR and FQNEAQ (reference sequence). This CDR3 is CASSPRGRAEHEQFF. CDR3 in DNA: TGTGCCAGCAGCCCTAGGGGGAGGGCTGAGCATGAGCAGTTCTTC.

The J gene is TRBJ1-5, the V gene TRBV5-6, with no clear D. The CDR3 is made up of 17 amino acids. V was shortened by 4 bases and J by 2 bases, with 19 bases between the two germline ends. Germline assignment: CDR1 SGHDT and CDR2 YYEEEE. The CDR3 is CASSNGLRAMGNQPQHF. As DNA, the CDR3 is TGTGCCAGCAGCAACGGCTTGAGGGCTATGGGCAATCAGCCCCAGCATTTT.

The chain is built from TRBV11-2 and TRBJ2-7; the D gene is possibly TRBD1 (5 bases). CDR1 and CDR2 from the germline V gene are SGHAT and FQNNGV. The CDR3 loop spans 14 amino acids. Deletions cut 5 bases from V and 3 bases from J, with 14 bases between. The CDR3 loop reads CASSIRVWDYEQYF. The DNA for the CDR3 is TGTGCCAGCAGCATCAGGGTTTGGGACTACGAGCAGTACTTC.

The chain joins TRBV5-6 to TRBJ2-1; TRBD1 aligns across 9 bases. This CDR3 has 15 amino acids. Germline CDR1 and CDR2: SGHDT and YYEEEE. V dropped 2 bases and J dropped 8; count of bases not matched to a gene: 8. The CDR3: CASSFRGTGIYEQFF. The CDR3 DNA follows: TGTGCCAGCAGCTTTAGGGGGACAGGGATTTATGAGCAGTTCTTC. Supplemented by reference TRBV5-6 and TRBJ2-1, the full variable domain reads DAGVTQSPTHLIKTRGQQVTLRCSPKSGHDTVSWYQQALGQGPQFIFQYYEEEERQRGNFPDRFSGHQFPNYSSELNVNALLLGDSALYLCASSFRGTGIYEQFFGPGTRLTVL.

J is TRBJ2-1 and V is TRBV5-1; 10 bases agree with TRBD1. Germline CDR1 and CDR2: SGHRS and YFSETQ. V lost 4 bases and J lost 5; bases outside the gene matches: 9. This CDR3 comprises 16 residues. The DNA of the CDR3 is TGCGCCAGCAGCCCGGGGGACAGGGGACGGCACAATGAGCAGTTCTTC. As protein: CASSPGDRGRHNEQFF.

This CDR3 reads CASSIQRMNTGELFF. Written as DNA, the CDR3 is TGTGCCAGTAGTATACAGCGGATGAACACCGGGGAGCTGTTTTTT. V and J are TRBV19 and TRBJ2-2; the D gene is possibly TRBD2 (5 bases). Looked up from germline, CDR1 is LNHDA and CDR2 is SQIVND (reference sequence). The CDR3 has 15 residues. Trimming removed 2 bases from V and 1 base from J, with 8 bases in between.

The chain links TRBV29-1 to TRBJ1-1, with a tentative D call TRBD1 (5 bases). This CDR3 comprises 13 residues. V was trimmed by 3 bases and J by 1 base, leaving 9 bases between them. CDR1 is SQVTM, CDR2 ANQGSEA, per germline. CDR3 nucleotides: TGCAGCGTTGAGGGGGGTGCGAACACTGAAGCTTTCTTT. It codes for CSVEGGANTEAFF.

J is TRBJ2-1 and V is TRBV5-1; the D is unclear. Germline V gene sequence: CDR1 SGHRS, CDR2 YFSETQ. Trimming took 2 bases from V and 0 from J, leaving 9 bases between them. The CDR3 contains 15 residues. The CDR3 sequence is CASSFSLSSYNEQFF. For the CDR3, the DNA is TGCGCCAGCAGCTTTTCTCTGAGCTCCTACAATGAGCAGTTCTTC.

This clone was detected a few times. The chain couples TRBV5-1 to TRBJ2-2; the D is unclear. The germline V gene has CDR1 SGHRS and CDR2 YFSETQ. Trimming left V 4 bases short and J 11 bases short, with 15 bases between. The CDR3 totals 13 residues. This CDR3 is CASSPLDRRELFF. Here the CDR3 DNA reads TGCGCCAGCAGCCCCCTGGATAGACGAGAGCTGTTTTTT.

The chain links TRBV28 to TRBJ2-5; TRBD1 matches 8 bases. The CDR3 spans 16 residues. Germline V gene sequence: CDR1 MDHEN, CDR2 SYDVKM. V gave up 2 bases and J gave up 4 bases; unmatched junction bases: 9. In DNA form, the CDR3 reads TGTGCCAGCAGTTTAGACAGGGGTTATTCCGGAGAGACCCAGTACTTC. Amino acids: CASSLDRGYSGETQYF.

The chain couples TRBV6-5 to TRBJ2-7; tentatively, D is TRBD1 (6 bases). V lost 6 bases and J lost 2, with 11 bases in between. The CDR3 is 13 amino acids. Germline V lookup: CDR1 MNHEY, CDR2 SVGAGI. The CDR3 DNA reads as TGTGCCAGCAGGATGCCAGGGGCCTACGAGCAGTACTTC. Its protein product is CASRMPGAYEQYF.

This clone was counted only a few times. This chain joins TRBV28 and TRBJ2-5, with D unclear. The CDR3 is 16 residues long. V lost 3 bases to trimming and J lost 4 bases, with 18 bases between them. Germline-derived CDR1 and CDR2 are MDHEN and SYDVKM. CDR3 protein: CASSFNIEATGETQYF. CDR3 DNA sequence: TGTGCCAGCAGTTTCAATATAGAGGCGACGGGAGAGACCCAGTACTTC.

The chain links TRBV6-1 to TRBJ1-4; weak D call: TRBD1 (6 bases). Germline lookup yields CDR1 MNHNS and CDR2 SASEGT. Trimming removed 4 bases from V and 4 bases from J, with 10 bases in between. This CDR3 region has 14 residues. The CDR3 region has the DNA TGTGCCAGCAGTGGCGGGGACATTAATGAAAAACTGTTTTTT. Translating gives CASSGGDINEKLFF.

This chain joins TRBV27 and TRBJ2-7; perhaps TRBD2 as D (6 bases). The CDR3 loop spans 13 amino acids. CDR1 MNHEY and CDR2 SMNVEV come from the germline V gene (reference sequence). The germline V and J ends were trimmed by 4 bases and 1 base, with 8 bases remaining between them. The CDR3 sequence is CASSWRESYEQYF. The DNA of the CDR3 is TGTGCCAGCAGTTGGAGGGAGTCCTACGAGCAGTACTTC.

The chain is built from TRBV27 and TRBJ2-4; 7 nucleotides agree with TRBD2. Germline CDR1 MNHEY, CDR2 SMNVEV (reference sequence). This CDR3 region has 14 residues. The V gene end was trimmed by 6 bases and the J gene end by 0 bases; junction bases not matched to a gene: 2. The CDR3 nucleotides are TGTGCCAGCAGACCTAGCGGAGCCAAAAACATTCAGTACTTC. Translating gives CASRPSGAKNIQYF.

This rearrangement joins TRBV5-6 to TRBJ2-2; 9 nucleotides align to TRBD1. Germline trimming cut 4 bases from V and 5 bases from J; bases unmatched to any gene: 9. From germline, CDR1 is SGHDT and CDR2 YYEEEE. This CDR3 spans 16 amino acids. The CDR3, as DNA: TGTGCCAGCAGCAGTACAGGGGGCGAGTGGACCGGGGAGCTGTTTTTT. Translated, it gives CASSSTGGEWTGELFF.

This chain connects TRBV19 to TRBJ1-1; D ambiguous. Germline CDR1 reads LNHDA; CDR2 reads SQIVND (reference sequence). The CDR3 loop spans 13 amino acids. The V end lost 3 bases, the J end lost 1 base, and 6 bases lay between the germline ends. CDR3 DNA sequence: TGTGCCAGTAGTATTGTTCCGAACACTGAAGCTTTCTTT. It specifies CASSIVPNTEAFF.

The rearrangement links TRBV5-8 to TRBJ1-2; TRBD1 might be the D (5 bases). The CDR3 has 14 amino acids. The V end lost 4 bases, the J end lost 3 bases, and 13 bases lay between the germline ends. Germline V CDR1 and CDR2: SGHTS, YDEGEE. The CDR3 DNA reads TGTGCCAGCAGCCTACGGGGGGTCGACTATGGCTACACCTTC. This sequence encodes CASSLRGVDYGYTF.

The table lists this clone with a few counts. This sequence joins TRBV2 and TRBJ1-2, with a weak D call TRBD1 (5 bases). The CDR3 contains 12 residues. Deletions cut 0 bases from V and 8 bases from J, with 7 bases between. Germline assignment: CDR1 SNHLY and CDR2 FYNNEI. CDR3 amino acids: CASSEARGGYTF. DNA for the CDR3: TGTGCCAGCAGTGAAGCGCGGGGCGGCTACACCTTC. The full variable domain, with the rest looked up from reference TRBV2 and TRBJ1-2, is EPEVTQTPSHQVTQMGQEVILRCVPISNHLYFYWYRQILGQKVEFLVSFYNNEISEKSEIFDDQFSVERPDGSNFTLKIRSTKLEDSAMYFCASSEARGGYTFGSGTRLTVV.